One and the same sample provided the 20 T cell receptor beta chains below, sequenced in a study of PD-1 blockade in classical Hodgkin lymphoma. In every patient, relapse followed autologous stem cell transplantation, while exposure to brentuximab vedotin differed. The assay was immunoSEQ multiplex PCR, and TCRdb's table has in-frame clones only and misses some. Of 50,000 to 75,000 clones listed, about 87% are singletons. Sequenced material: peripheral blood mononuclear cells (PBMCs), taken at baseline. Receptors were obtained from a human donor with classical Hodgkin lymphoma.

The CDR3 sequence is CSVWDTLSGNTIYF. Written as DNA, the CDR3 is TGCAGCGTTTGGGACACCCTCTCTGGAAACACCATATATTTT. V and J are TRBV29-1 and TRBJ1-3, with D tentatively TRBD1 (6 bases). CDR3 length: 14 amino acids. The germline CDR1 and CDR2 sequences are SQVTM and ANQGSEA. V lost 5 bases and J 0 bases, leaving 11 bases between the germline ends.

This rearrangement joins TRBV7-6 to TRBJ2-7; D call uncertain. The CDR3 contains 9 residues. The germline CDR1 and CDR2 sequences are SGHVS and FNYEAQ. The V end lost 0 bases, the J end lost 12 bases, and 3 bases lay between the germline ends. The CDR3: CASSLAAYF. CDR3 nucleotides: TGTGCCAGCAGCTTAGCAGCGTACTTC.

The rearrangement uses TRBV2 and TRBJ2-3, with D possibly matching TRBD2 (6 bases). Germline V gene lookup returns CDR1 SNHLY and CDR2 FYNNEI. This CDR3 is built from 20 residues. With 0 bases removed from V and 5 bases from J, the gap between germline ends came to 27 bases. The CDR3 nucleotides are TGTGCCAGCAGTGAAGCATGGAGGGTCGTGAGAAGGAACCCGCTAGATACGCAGTATTTT. Encoded protein: CASSEAWRVVRRNPLDTQYF. The full variable domain, rest sourced from reference TRBV2 and TRBJ2-3, is EPEVTQTPSHQVTQMGQEVILRCVPISNHLYFYWYRQILGQKVEFLVSFYNNEISEKSEIFDDQFSVERPDGSNFTLKIRSTKLEDSAMYFCASSEAWRVVRRNPLDTQYFGPGTRLTVL.

V and J are TRBV27 and TRBJ2-7; TRBD1 agrees at 7 bases. Germline V gives CDR1 MNHEY, CDR2 SMNVEV (reference sequence). The CDR3 contains 14 residues. Unmatched junction bases numbered 11, after V lost 6 bases and J lost 6 bases. CDR3 DNA sequence: TGTGCCAGCAGCTATTCGACAGGGAACGCCGAGCAGTACTTC. Encoded protein: CASSYSTGNAEQYF.

V gene TRBV5-4 combines with J gene TRBJ2-1; 10 bases are shared with TRBD2. Unmatched junction bases numbered 3, after V lost 7 bases and J lost 5 bases. Per the germline V gene, CDR1 is SGHNT and CDR2 is YYREEE (reference sequence). The CDR3 runs 13 residues. The chain's CDR3 is CASGGTSDNEQFF. The CDR3 nucleotides read TGTGCCAGCGGAGGGACTAGCGACAATGAGCAGTTCTTC.

The chain joins TRBV28 to TRBJ2-1, with TRBD2 matching 7 bases. The CDR3 runs 16 residues. V gave up 4 bases and J gave up 7 bases; unmatched junction bases: 13. The germline CDR1 and CDR2 sequences are MDHEN and SYDVKM. This CDR3 reads CASSSPGLVGYNEQFF. DNA for the CDR3: TGTGCCAGCAGTTCTCCCGGACTAGTAGGGTATAATGAGCAGTTCTTC.

The chain carries TRBV5-6 and TRBJ2-1; TRBD2 is a possible D gene (6 bases). In germline, CDR1 is SGHDT, CDR2 YYEEEE. V gave up 4 bases and J gave up 5 bases, with 10 bases separating them. The CDR3 length is 13 residues. This CDR3 is CASSGGNHNEQFF. CDR3 sequence (DNA): TGTGCCAGCAGCGGGGGGAACCACAATGAGCAGTTCTTC. The whole variable domain, filled in from reference TRBV5-6 and TRBJ2-1, reads DAGVTQSPTHLIKTRGQQVTLRCSPKSGHDTVSWYQQALGQGPQFIFQYYEEEERQRGNFPDRFSGHQFPNYSSELNVNALLLGDSALYLCASSGGNHNEQFFGPGTRLTVL.

This chain connects TRBV29-1 to TRBJ2-5; D is uncertain. With 0 bases removed from V and 2 bases from J, the gap between germline ends came to 4 bases. Per the germline V gene, CDR1 is SQVTM and CDR2 is ANQGSEA. This CDR3 contains 12 residues. The CDR3 reads CSVEELQETQYF. The CDR3 DNA follows: TGCAGCGTTGAAGAGTTGCAAGAGACCCAGTACTTC.

This clone was counted between two and nine times. This rearrangement joins TRBV7-9 to TRBJ2-7; D unclear. V lost 0 bases and J 1 base, leaving 4 bases between the germline ends. The CDR3 length is 13 residues. The germline CDR1 and CDR2 sequences are SEHNR and FQNEAQ (reference sequence). Here the CDR3 reads CASSLARSYEQYF. CDR3 DNA: TGTGCCAGCAGCTTAGCGCGTTCCTACGAGCAGTACTTC. Looking up the rest from reference TRBV7-9 and TRBJ2-7 gives the full variable domain: DTGVSQNPRHKITKRGQNVTFRCDPISEHNRLYWYRQTLGQGPEFLTYFQNEAQLEKSRLLSDRFSAERPKGSFSTLEIQRTEQGDSAMYLCASSLARSYEQYFGPGTRLTVT.

This sequence joins TRBV5-1 and TRBJ2-1; no clear D. In germline, CDR1 is SGHRS, CDR2 YFSETQ. The germline V and J ends were trimmed by 0 bases and 10 bases, with 5 bases remaining between them. The CDR3 consists of 11 residues. The CDR3 sequence: CASSLAVEQFF. The DNA for the CDR3 is TGCGCCAGCAGCTTGGCCGTAGAGCAGTTCTTC.

This rearrangement joins TRBV5-4 to TRBJ2-6; no clear D. In germline, CDR1 is SGHNT, CDR2 YYREEE (reference sequence). The CDR3 is 14 amino acids. The V gene lost 2 bases and the J gene lost 2 bases, with 5 bases spanning the gap. The CDR3 DNA is TGTGCCAGCAGCTTAACTGCTGGGGCCAACGTCCTGACTTTC. The encoded protein is CASSLTAGANVLTF.

This sequence joins TRBV28 and TRBJ1-5; D may be TRBD1 (6 bases). The CDR3 loop spans 14 amino acids. V shed 8 bases and J shed 2 bases, with 13 bases lying between them. Germline loops: CDR1 MDHEN, CDR2 SYDVKM. CDR3 region: CASGPNRGNQPQHF. Written as DNA, the CDR3 is TGTGCCAGCGGCCCGAACAGGGGCAATCAGCCCCAGCATTTT. The full variable domain, with the rest looked up from reference TRBV28 and TRBJ1-5, is DVKVTQSSRYLVKRTGEKVFLECVQDMDHENMFWYRQDPGLGLRLIYFSYDVKMKEKGDIPEGYSVSREKKERFSLILESASTNQTSMYLCASGPNRGNQPQHFGDGTRLSIL.

V gene TRBV9 combines with J gene TRBJ1-4; 8 bases line up with TRBD1. CDR3 length equals 15 residues. Unmatched junction bases numbered 8, after V lost 3 bases and J lost 7 bases. The germline CDR1 and CDR2 sequences are SGDLS and YYNGEE. CDR3 nucleotide sequence: TGTGCCAGCAGCGCTACCGGACAGGGAGGTGAAAAACTGTTTTTT. Translated, it gives CASSATGQGGEKLFF.

The gene calls are TRBV5-1 and TRBJ2-7, with D hard to call. Germline V gene data show CDR1 as SGHRS and CDR2 as YFSETQ. Trimming stripped 4 bases from V and 5 bases from J, with 10 bases between. CDR3 size: 12 residues. Here the CDR3 reads CASSLSEDEQYF. CDR3 in DNA: TGCGCCAGCAGCCTCAGCGAGGACGAGCAGTACTTC.

The chain uses TRBV4-3 and TRBJ1-4, with D unclear. Germline values: CDR1 LGHNA, CDR2 YSLEER. This CDR3 has 12 residues. V shed 0 bases and J shed 8 bases, with 4 bases lying between them. The CDR3 DNA follows: TGCGCCAGCAGCCAAGATCTCGAAAAACTGTTTTTT. Residues: CASSQDLEKLFF.

This clone was seen once. V is TRBV27 and J is TRBJ2-5, with D perhaps assigned TRBD1 or TRBD2 (7 bases each). The V gene lost 5 bases and the J gene lost 1 base, with 17 bases spanning the gap. The CDR3 runs 16 residues. Germline-derived CDR1 and CDR2 are MNHEY and SMNVEV (reference sequence). CDR3 in amino acids: CASSQIRGDSQETQYF. Written as DNA, the CDR3 is TGTGCCAGCAGTCAAATTCGGGGGGACAGCCAAGAGACCCAGTACTTC.

The chain links TRBV2 to TRBJ1-5; maybe TRBD1 (5 bases). Germline CDR1 reads SNHLY; CDR2 reads FYNNEI. This CDR3 comprises 14 residues. V was cut by 2 bases and J by 7 bases, with 12 bases left in between. The chain's CDR3 is CASSETQVNQPQHF. CDR3 DNA sequence: TGTGCCAGCAGTGAAACACAGGTAAACCAGCCCCAGCATTTT. Full variable domain (missing parts from reference TRBV2 and TRBJ1-5): EPEVTQTPSHQVTQMGQEVILRCVPISNHLYFYWYRQILGQKVEFLVSFYNNEISEKSEIFDDQFSVERPDGSNFTLKIRSTKLEDSAMYFCASSETQVNQPQHFGDGTRLSIL.

The rearrangement uses TRBV9 and TRBJ1-5, with a tentative D call TRBD1 (6 bases). CDR1 is SGDLS and CDR2 is YYNGEE in the germline V gene. The CDR3 runs to 15 residues. V dropped 2 bases and J dropped 5 bases, with 14 bases sitting between them. In nucleotides, the CDR3 is TGTGCCAGCAGCGTCAGGGGTGATAGGGATCAGCCCCAGCATTTT. Amino acids: CASSVRGDRDQPQHF.

The chain employs TRBV6-6 and TRBJ1-2; possibly TRBD1 for D (5 bases). Looked up from germline, CDR1 is MNHNY and CDR2 is SVGAGI (reference sequence). V was cut by 6 bases and J by 8 bases, with 13 bases left in between. The CDR3 has 12 residues. The DNA of the CDR3 is TGTGCCAGCAGCGAATCAGGGTACGGCTACACCTTC. Protein product: CASSESGYGYTF.

This clone was recorded once. The chain uses TRBV19 and TRBJ1-5; D call uncertain. The CDR3 loop spans 15 amino acids. V was pared by 0 bases and J by 5 bases, with 11 bases between. CDR1 is LNHDA, CDR2 SQIVND, per germline (reference sequence). CDR3 nucleotides: TGTGCCAGTAGTATAGATCGCTCATCTTATCAGCCCCAGCATTTT. Translation: CASSIDRSSYQPQHF.